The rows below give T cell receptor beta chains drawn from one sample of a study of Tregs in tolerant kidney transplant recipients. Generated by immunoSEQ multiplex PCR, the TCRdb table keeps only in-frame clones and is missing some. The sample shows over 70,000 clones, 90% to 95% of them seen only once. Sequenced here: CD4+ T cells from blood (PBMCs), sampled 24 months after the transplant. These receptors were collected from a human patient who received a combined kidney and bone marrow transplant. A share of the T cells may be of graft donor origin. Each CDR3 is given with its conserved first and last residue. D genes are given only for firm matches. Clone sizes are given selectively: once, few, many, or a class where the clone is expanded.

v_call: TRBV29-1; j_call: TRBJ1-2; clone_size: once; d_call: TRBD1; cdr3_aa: CSVEDTGGRYGYTF
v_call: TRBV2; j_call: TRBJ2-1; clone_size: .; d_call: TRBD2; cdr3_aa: CASSGTSYNEQFF
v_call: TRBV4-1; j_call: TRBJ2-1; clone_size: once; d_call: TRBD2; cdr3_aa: CASSQGLTSGRFEQFF
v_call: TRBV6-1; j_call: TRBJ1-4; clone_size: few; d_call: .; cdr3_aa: CASGFLPREKLFF
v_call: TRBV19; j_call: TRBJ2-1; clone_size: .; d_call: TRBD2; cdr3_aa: CASSIGILWTSGDLYNEQFF
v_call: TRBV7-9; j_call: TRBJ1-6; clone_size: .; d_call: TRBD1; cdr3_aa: CASSPWTGKGSPLHF
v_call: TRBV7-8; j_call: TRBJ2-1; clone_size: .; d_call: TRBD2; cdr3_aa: CASSLLAAVLEQFF
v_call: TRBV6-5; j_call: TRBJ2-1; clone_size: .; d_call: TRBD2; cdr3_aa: CASRSLAGARNEQFF
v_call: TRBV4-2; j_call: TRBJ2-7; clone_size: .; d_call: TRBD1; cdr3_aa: CASSQEGTGFYEQYF
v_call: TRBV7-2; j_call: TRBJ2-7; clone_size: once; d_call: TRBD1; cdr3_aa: CASRPPGQGTYEQYF
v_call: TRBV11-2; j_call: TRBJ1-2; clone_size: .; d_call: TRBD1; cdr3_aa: CASSAIPGQGHYGYTF